The T cell receptor beta chain described here comes from a study of blood T cell repertoires in COVID-19. Across the whole study: Sites in the United States, Italy and Spain provided acute and convalescent COVID-19 samples.

Per the original data handling: Amplifying reference gene primers gave estimates of nucleated cell counts. Libraries were prepared by immunoSEQ multiplex PCR; TCRdb keeps only in-frame clonotypes and omits some of them. Clonal size and the V and J genes are those of that table, whereas D and trimming came from the DNA. The data show more than 150,000 clones, around nine tenths seen once. Seattle participants joined during active infection and were tracked over time. This CDR3 is built from 14 residues. V was clipped by 6 bases and J by 0 bases, with 11 bases between them. Per germline, CDR1 MDHEN and CDR2 SYDVKM.

The V gene is TRBV28, the J gene TRBJ1-2; TRBD1 might be the D (5 bases). The source is a woman aged 70-85 years with COVID-19, enrolled during active disease. The sample comprised peripheral blood. CDR3 sequence: CASRRQSANYGYTF. As DNA, the CDR3 is TGTGCCAGCAGGCGACAGTCAGCTAACTATGGCTACACCTTC.